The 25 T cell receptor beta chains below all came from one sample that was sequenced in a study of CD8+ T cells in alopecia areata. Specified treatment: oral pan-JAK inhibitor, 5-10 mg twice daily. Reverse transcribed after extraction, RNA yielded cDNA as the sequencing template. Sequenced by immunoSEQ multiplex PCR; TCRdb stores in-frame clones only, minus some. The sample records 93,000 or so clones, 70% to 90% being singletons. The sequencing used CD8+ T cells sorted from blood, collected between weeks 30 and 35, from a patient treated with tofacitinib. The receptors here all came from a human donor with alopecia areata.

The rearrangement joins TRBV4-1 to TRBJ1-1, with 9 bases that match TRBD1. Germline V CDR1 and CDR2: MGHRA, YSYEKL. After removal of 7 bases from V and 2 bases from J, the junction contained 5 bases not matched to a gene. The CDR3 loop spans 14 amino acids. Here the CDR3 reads CASISTGGNTEAFF. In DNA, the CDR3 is TGCGCCAGCATCTCTACAGGGGGCAACACTGAAGCTTTCTTT.

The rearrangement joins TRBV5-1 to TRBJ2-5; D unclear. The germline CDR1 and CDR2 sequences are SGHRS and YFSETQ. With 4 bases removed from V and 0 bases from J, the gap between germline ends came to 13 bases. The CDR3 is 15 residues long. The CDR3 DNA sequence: TGCGCCAGCAGCCCTCTGTATGGCTACCAAGAGACCCAGTACTTC. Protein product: CASSPLYGYQETQYF.

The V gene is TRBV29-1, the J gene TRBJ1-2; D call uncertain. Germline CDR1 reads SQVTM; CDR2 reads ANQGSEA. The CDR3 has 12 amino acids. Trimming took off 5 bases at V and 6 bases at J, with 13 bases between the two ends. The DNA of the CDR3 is TGCAGCGTTCTGTATGGGGAGGATGGCTACACCTTC. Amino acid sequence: CSVLYGEDGYTF.

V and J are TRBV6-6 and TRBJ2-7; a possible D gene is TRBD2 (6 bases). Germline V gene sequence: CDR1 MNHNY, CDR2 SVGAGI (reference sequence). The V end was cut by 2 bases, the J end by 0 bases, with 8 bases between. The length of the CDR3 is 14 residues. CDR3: CASSYGGISYEQYF. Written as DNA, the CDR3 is TGTGCCAGCAGTTACGGCGGGATCTCCTACGAGCAGTACTTC.

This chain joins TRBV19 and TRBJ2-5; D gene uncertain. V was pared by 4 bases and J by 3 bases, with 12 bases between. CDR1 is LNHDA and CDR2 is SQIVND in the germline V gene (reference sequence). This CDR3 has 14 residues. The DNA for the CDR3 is TGTGCCAGTAGTAGCGCGCAGGCCGAAGAGACCCAGTACTTC. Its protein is CASSSAQAEETQYF.

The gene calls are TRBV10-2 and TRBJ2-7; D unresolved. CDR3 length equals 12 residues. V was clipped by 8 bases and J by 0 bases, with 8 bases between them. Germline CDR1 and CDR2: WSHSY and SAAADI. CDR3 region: CASGQNSYEQYF. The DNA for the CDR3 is TGCGCCAGCGGTCAGAACTCCTACGAGCAGTACTTC.

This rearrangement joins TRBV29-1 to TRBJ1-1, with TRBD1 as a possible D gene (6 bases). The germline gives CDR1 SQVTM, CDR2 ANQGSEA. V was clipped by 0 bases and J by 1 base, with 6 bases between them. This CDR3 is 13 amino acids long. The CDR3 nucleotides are TGCAGCGTTGAAGAGGGGGCGAACACTGAAGCTTTCTTT. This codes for CSVEEGANTEAFF.

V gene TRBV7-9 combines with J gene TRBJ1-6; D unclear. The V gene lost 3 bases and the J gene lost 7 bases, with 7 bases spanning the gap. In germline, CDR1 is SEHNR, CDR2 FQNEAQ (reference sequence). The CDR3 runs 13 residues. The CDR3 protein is CASSFSLNSPLHF. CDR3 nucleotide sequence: TGTGCCAGCAGCTTTTCCCTAAATTCACCCCTCCACTTT. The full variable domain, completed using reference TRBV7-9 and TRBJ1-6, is DTGVSQNPRHKITKRGQNVTFRCDPISEHNRLYWYRQTLGQGPEFLTYFQNEAQLEKSRLLSDRFSAERPKGSFSTLEIQRTEQGDSAMYLCASSFSLNSPLHFGNGTRLTVT.

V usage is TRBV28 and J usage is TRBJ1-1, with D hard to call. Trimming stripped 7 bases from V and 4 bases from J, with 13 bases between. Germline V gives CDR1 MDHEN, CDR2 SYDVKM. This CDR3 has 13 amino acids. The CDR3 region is CASNGPWSTEAFF. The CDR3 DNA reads TGTGCCAGCAACGGACCTTGGAGCACTGAAGCTTTCTTT.

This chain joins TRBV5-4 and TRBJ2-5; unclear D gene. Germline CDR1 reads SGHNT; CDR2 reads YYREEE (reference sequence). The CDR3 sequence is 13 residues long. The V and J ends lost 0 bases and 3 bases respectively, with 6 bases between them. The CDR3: CASSLDAEETQYF. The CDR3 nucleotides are TGTGCCAGCAGCTTGGACGCAGAAGAGACCCAGTACTTC. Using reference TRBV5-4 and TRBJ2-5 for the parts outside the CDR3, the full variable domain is ETGVTQSPTHLIKTRGQQVTLRCSSQSGHNTVSWYQQALGQGPQFIFQYYREEENGRGNFPPRFSGLQFPNYSSELNVNALELDDSALYLCASSLDAEETQYFGPGTRLLVL.

The CDR3 loop is CASSQVGAGGPSYEQYF. In DNA, the CDR3 is TGCGCCAGCAGCCAAGTGGGAGCGGGAGGGCCATCCTACGAGCAGTACTTC. V and J are TRBV4-1 and TRBJ2-7; 10 bases are a match to TRBD2. Germline trimming cut 1 base from V and 1 base from J; bases unmatched to any gene: 7. This CDR3 is 17 amino acids long. The germline V gene has CDR1 MGHRA and CDR2 YSYEKL.

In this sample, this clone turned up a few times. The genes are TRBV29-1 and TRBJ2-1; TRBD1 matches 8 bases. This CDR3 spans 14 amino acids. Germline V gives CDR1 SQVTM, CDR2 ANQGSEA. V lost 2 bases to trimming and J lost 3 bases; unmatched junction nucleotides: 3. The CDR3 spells CSVETDRDYNEQFF. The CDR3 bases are TGCAGCGTTGAAACGGACAGGGACTACAATGAGCAGTTCTTC.

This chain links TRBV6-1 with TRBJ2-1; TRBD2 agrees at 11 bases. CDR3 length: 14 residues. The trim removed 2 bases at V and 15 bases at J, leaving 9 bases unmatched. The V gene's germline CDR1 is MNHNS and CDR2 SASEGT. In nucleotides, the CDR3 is TGTGCCAGCAGTGAATGGGCTAGCGGGGGGAATCGGTTCTTC. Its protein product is CASSEWASGGNRFF.

In DNA form, the CDR3 reads TGTGCCAGTAGTATCGTGGGGACTTACAATGAGCAGTTCTTC. It translates to CASSIVGTYNEQFF. The gene calls are TRBV19 and TRBJ2-1, with a possible D match to TRBD2 (6 bases). Trimming removed 3 bases at V and 4 bases at J, with 10 bases between. CDR3 size: 14 residues. Germline CDR1 LNHDA, CDR2 SQIVND (reference sequence).

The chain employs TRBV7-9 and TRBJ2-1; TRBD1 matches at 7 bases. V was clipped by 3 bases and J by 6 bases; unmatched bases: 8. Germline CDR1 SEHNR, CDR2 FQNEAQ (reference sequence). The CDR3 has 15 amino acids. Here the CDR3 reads CASSFDPGQLNEQFF. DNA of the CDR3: TGTGCCAGCAGCTTTGACCCGGGACAGCTCAATGAGCAGTTCTTC.

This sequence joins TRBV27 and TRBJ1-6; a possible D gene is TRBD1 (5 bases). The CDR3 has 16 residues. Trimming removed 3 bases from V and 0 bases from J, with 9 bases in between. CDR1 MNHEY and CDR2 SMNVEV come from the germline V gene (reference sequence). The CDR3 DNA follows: TGTGCCAGCAGTTTTAGGGGTGTCTCCTATAATTCACCCCTCCACTTT. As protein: CASSFRGVSYNSPLHF.

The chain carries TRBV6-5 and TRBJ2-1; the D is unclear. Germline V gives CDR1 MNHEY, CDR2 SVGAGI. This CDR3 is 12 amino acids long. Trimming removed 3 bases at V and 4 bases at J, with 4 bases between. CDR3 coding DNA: TGTGCCAGCAGTTATAGATACAATGAGCAGTTCTTC. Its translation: CASSYRYNEQFF.

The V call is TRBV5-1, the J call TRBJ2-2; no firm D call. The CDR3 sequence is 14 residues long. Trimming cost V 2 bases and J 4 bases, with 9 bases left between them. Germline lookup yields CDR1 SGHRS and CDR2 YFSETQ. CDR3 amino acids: CASSLYYSTGELFF. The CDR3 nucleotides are TGCGCCAGCAGCTTATATTATAGCACCGGGGAGCTGTTTTTT.

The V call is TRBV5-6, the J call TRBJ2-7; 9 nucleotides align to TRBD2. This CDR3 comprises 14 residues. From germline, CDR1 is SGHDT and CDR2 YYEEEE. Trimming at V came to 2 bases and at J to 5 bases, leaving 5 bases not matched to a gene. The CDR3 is CASSFGTSYHEQYF. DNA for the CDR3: TGTGCCAGCAGCTTTGGGACTAGCTACCACGAGCAGTACTTC.

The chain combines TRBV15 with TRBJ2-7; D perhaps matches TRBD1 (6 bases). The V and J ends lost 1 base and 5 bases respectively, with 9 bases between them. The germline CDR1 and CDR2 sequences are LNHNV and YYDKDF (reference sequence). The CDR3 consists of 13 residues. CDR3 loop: CATSRAGDDEQYF. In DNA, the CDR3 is TGTGCCACCAGCAGAGCAGGGGACGACGAGCAGTACTTC.

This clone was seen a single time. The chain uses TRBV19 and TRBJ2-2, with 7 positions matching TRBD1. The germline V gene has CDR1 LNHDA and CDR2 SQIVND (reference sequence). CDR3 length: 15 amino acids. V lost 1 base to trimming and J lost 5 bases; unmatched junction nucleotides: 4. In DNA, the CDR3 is TGTGCCAGTAGTATAGCGGGACAGCCTACCGGGGAGCTGTTTTTT. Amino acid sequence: CASSIAGQPTGELFF.

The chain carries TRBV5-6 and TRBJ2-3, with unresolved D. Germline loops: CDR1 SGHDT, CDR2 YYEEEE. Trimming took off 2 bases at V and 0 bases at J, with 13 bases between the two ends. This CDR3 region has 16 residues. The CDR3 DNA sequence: TGTGCCAGCAGCTTCCTCAGAACATCTAGCACAGATACGCAGTATTTT. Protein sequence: CASSFLRTSSTDTQYF.

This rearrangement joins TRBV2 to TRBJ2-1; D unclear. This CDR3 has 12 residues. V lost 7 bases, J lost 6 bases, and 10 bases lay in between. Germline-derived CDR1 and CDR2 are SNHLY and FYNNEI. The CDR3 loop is CASNAGVNEQFF. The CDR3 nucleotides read TGTGCCAGCAATGCAGGAGTCAATGAGCAGTTCTTC.

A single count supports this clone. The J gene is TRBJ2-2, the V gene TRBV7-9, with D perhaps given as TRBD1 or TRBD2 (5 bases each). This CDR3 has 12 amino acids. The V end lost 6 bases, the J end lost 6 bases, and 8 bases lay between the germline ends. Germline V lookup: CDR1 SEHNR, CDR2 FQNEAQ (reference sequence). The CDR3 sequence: CASRLGAGELFF. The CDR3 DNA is TGTGCCAGCAGACTAGGGGCCGGGGAGCTGTTTTTT.

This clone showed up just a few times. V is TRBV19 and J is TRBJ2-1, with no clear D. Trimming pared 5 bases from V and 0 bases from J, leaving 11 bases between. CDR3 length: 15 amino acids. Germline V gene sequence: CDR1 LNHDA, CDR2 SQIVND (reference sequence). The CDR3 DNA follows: TGTGCCAGTAGTTATGATTGGAGCTCCTACAATGAGCAGTTCTTC. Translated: CASSYDWSSYNEQFF.